This TCR beta chain was sequenced in a study of cytomegalovirus exposure and HLA in healthy donors. Comment on this clone: Its antigen is currently unknown.

General study findings and limits: Reports state that TCR beta sequences accurately predicted most subjects' HLA-A and HLA-B alleles. In vitro checks showed that a few CMV-associated chains really do target CMV antigens.

Both 60 Vbeta primers and 13 Jbeta primers went into the PCR. The assay was immunoSEQ multiplex PCR, and TCRdb's table has in-frame clones only and misses some. The sample carries some 130,000 clones, about 70% recorded once. The CDR3 sequence is 15 residues long. CDR1 is MGHRA, CDR2 YSYEKL, per germline. Germline trimming cut 4 bases from V and 2 bases from J; bases unmatched to any gene: 6. This chain links TRBV4-1 with TRBJ2-7; 9 bases are shared with TRBD1. This sequence was found in a man between 40 and 49 years old in good health and CMV-seronegative. The sample consisted of PBMCs. This CDR3 is CASSRATGGPYEQYF. CDR3 nucleotide sequence: TGCGCCAGCAGCCGAGCGACAGGGGGGCCCTACGAGCAGTACTTC.